These T cell receptor beta chains were read from a single sample in a study of regulatory T cells in long-lasting Graves disease. TCRdb reprocessed the multiplex PCR reads via MiXCR and lists one record per CDR3 protein. The sample lists a few hundred thousand distinct CDR3 sequences, 15% occurring once. These data also featured in a second study, about T cells in Graves' hyperthyroidism and ophthalmopathy.

The material was peripheral blood mononuclear cells (PBMCs), obtained at new diagnosis, from a patient treated with antithyroid drugs. Receptors originate from a woman aged 40 to 50 with Graves disease. CDR3s include the opening cysteine and the closing phenylalanine or tryptophan. The D gene is left open where the match is weak. Some rows mark clone size as missing; the rest say once, few, many or name a class of expanded clone.

v_gene	abundance	d_gene	j_gene	CDR3aa	CDR3nt
TRBV6-2/TRBV6-3	.	TRBD2	TRBJ2-1	CASSYAASGPYNEQFF	TGTGCCAGCAGTTACGCAGCTAGCGGGCCCTACAATGAGCAGTTCTTC
TRBV11-3	many	TRBD1	TRBJ1-6	CASSFQGVSDNSPLHF	TGTGCCAGCAGCTTTCAGGGGGTTTCGGATAATTCACCCCTCCACTTT
TRBV19	.	.	TRBJ2-7	CASNYSPRDYEQYF	TGTGCCAGTAATTATAGCCCGCGGGACTACGAGCAGTACTTC
TRBV10-3	.	TRBD1	TRBJ2-2	CAITRGQDTGELFF	TGTGCCATCACCAGGGGGCAGGACACCGGGGAGCTGTTTTTT
TRBV27	many	.	TRBJ2-2	CASSTLGGTGELFF	TGTGCCAGCAGTACGCTAGGAGGGACCGGGGAGCTGTTTTTT
TRBV2	many	.	TRBJ1-4	CASSVGTTNEKLFF	TGTGCCAGCAGTGTCGGCACAACTAATGAAAAACTGTTTTTT
TRBV7-9	many	TRBD2	TRBJ2-7	CASSLGGGGDLRRLYEQYF	TGTGCCAGCAGCTTAGGTGGCGGGGGAGACCTGCGGAGGCTCTACGAGCAGTACTTC
TRBV7-2	many	.	TRBJ2-7	CASSLGDPYEQYF	TGTGCCAGCAGCTTAGGCGATCCCTACGAGCAGTACTTC
TRBV11-2	many	TRBD2	TRBJ2-7	CASSSGPERGEQYF	TGTGCCAGCAGCTCCGGACCAGAGCGGGGCGAGCAGTACTTC
TRBV5-1	.	.	TRBJ2-1	CASSLVRGKDEQFF	TGCGCCAGCAGCTTGGTTCGGGGAAAAGATGAGCAGTTCTTC
TRBV28	many	TRBD1	TRBJ2-5	CASAFSGDRGRVETQYF	TGTGCCAGCGCCTTCTCCGGGGACAGGGGGCGGGTGGAGACCCAGTACTTC
TRBV7-2	many	TRBD2	TRBJ2-7	CASSQTRTSASYEQYF	TGTGCCAGCAGCCAAACCCGGACTAGCGCCTCCTACGAGCAGTACTTC
TRBV7-2	few	TRBD2	TRBJ2-3	CASSSGLADFTDTQYF	TGTGCCAGCAGCTCGGGACTAGCGGATTTCACAGATACGCAGTATTTT
TRBV7-8	many	TRBD1	TRBJ2-2	CASSRRPRDRTNTGELFF	TGTGCCAGCAGCAGGCGCCCCCGGGACAGGACGAACACCGGGGAGCTGTTTTTT
TRBV10-2	many	.	TRBJ2-1	CASISSSYNEQFF	TGCGCCAGCATCAGTAGCTCCTACAATGAGCAGTTCTTC
TRBV19	.	.	TRBJ2-3	CASMEASTDTQYF	TGTGCCAGTATGGAAGCTAGCACAGATACGCAGTATTTT
TRBV19	.	.	TRBJ1-1	CASSIALTGLEAFF	TGTGCCAGTAGTATTGCTCTCACGGGCCTTGAAGCTTTCTTT
TRBV19	.	.	TRBJ2-3	CASSRSGRSTDTQYF	TGTGCCAGTAGTAGAAGCGGGCGGAGCACAGATACGCAGTATTTT
TRBV9	few	TRBD1	TRBJ1-1	CASSVGPGGHTEAFF	TGTGCCAGCAGCGTAGGCCCAGGGGGTCACACTGAAGCTTTCTTT
TRBV12-5	many	TRBD1	TRBJ2-7	CASGLVPMGLGTGTGGYEQYF	TGTGCTAGTGGTTTGGTACCAATGGGGCTTGGAACCGGGACAGGGGGCTACGAGCAGTACTTC
TRBV12-5	many	TRBD1	TRBJ2-1	CASGYTGGGEQFF	TGTGCTAGTGGATATACAGGGGGCGGTGAGCAGTTCTTC
TRBV28	many	TRBD1	TRBJ1-2	CASSLWATGGYGYTF	TGTGCCAGCAGTTTATGGGCGACAGGGGGGTATGGCTACACCTTC
TRBV7-8	many	.	TRBJ1-6	CATQRGNSPLHF	TGTGCCACTCAGCGCGGTAATTCACCCCTCCACTTT
TRBV14	many	TRBD2	TRBJ2-3	CASSQFSGSGSTDTQYF	TGTGCCAGCAGCCAATTCAGCGGGAGCGGTAGCACAGATACGCAGTATTTT
TRBV11-3	many	.	TRBJ1-2	CASSFRQKYGYTF	TGTGCCAGCAGCTTTCGACAGAAGTATGGCTACACCTTC
TRBV4-1	few	.	TRBJ1-1	CASSQGEGPTGTEAFF	TGCGCCAGCAGCCAAGGTGAGGGACCCACGGGGACTGAAGCTTTCTTT
TRBV7-9	.	TRBD2	TRBJ2-3	CASSPLTSDTDTQYF	TGTGCCAGCAGCCCCCTGACTAGCGACACAGATACGCAGTATTTT
TRBV12-3/TRBV12-4	.	.	TRBJ2-2	CASSKSVCDTGELFF	TGTGCCAGCAGTAAATCAGTGTGCGACACCGGGGAGCTGTTTTTT
TRBV19	few	TRBD2	TRBJ2-7	CASSSSSGSYEQYF	TGTGCCAGTAGTTCGTCTAGCGGATCCTACGAGCAGTACTTC
TRBV19	.	.	TRBJ2-3	CATQESSTDTQYF	TGTGCCACCCAGGAGAGTAGCACAGATACGCAGTATTTT
TRBV3-1	.	TRBD2	TRBJ2-5	CASSQQIPGLAGTETQYF	TGTGCCAGCAGCCAACAGATACCGGGACTAGCGGGAACGGAGACCCAGTACTTC
TRBV30	.	.	TRBJ1-5	CAWRPYGGLGQPQHF	TGTGCCTGGCGTCCTTACGGGGGGCTGGGTCAGCCCCAGCATTTT
TRBV7-2	many	TRBD1	TRBJ2-1	CASSLVVVLGTGSYEQFF	TGTGCCAGCAGCTTAGTAGTCGTCCTTGGGACAGGGAGCTATGAGCAGTTCTTC
TRBV12-3/TRBV12-4	many	.	TRBJ1-2	CASSSQIYGYTF	TGTGCCAGCAGTAGTCAGATCTATGGCTACACCTTC
TRBV3-1	many	.	TRBJ1-1	CASSPEEGQHTEAFF	TGTGCCAGCAGCCCTGAGGAAGGGCAACACACTGAAGCTTTCTTT
TRBV11-2	many	.	TRBJ1-1	CASSVRGIGTEAFF	TGTGCCAGCAGCGTGAGGGGGATTGGCACTGAAGCTTTCTTT
TRBV27	few	.	TRBJ2-6	CASSPGSSRANVLTF	TGTGCCAGCAGTCCAGGGTCCTCTAGGGCCAACGTCCTGACTTTC
TRBV11-3	many	.	TRBJ2-1	CASSSALGGINEQFF	TGTGCCAGCAGCTCCGCCCTCGGGGGCATCAATGAGCAGTTCTTC
TRBV7-9	few	.	TRBJ2-5	CASSHSSPLNF	TGTGCCAGCAGCCATTCTAGCCCACTTAACTTC
TRBV15	.	.	TRBJ2-1	CATSITDEQFF	TGTGCCACCAGCATCACGGATGAGCAGTTCTTC
TRBV27	many	.	TRBJ1-1	CASSSSLKGNTEAFF	TGTGCCAGCAGTTCAAGCCTTAAGGGGAACACTGAAGCTTTCTTT
TRBV13	many	.	TRBJ2-2	CASSGPGPSGTGELFF	TGTGCCAGCAGCGGACCGGGACCCTCGGGAACCGGGGAGCTGTTTTTT
TRBV7-2	many	TRBD2	TRBJ2-1	CASSYGLERFF	TGTGCCAGCAGCTACGGACTAGAGAGGTTCTTC
TRBV28	.	TRBD2	TRBJ2-1	CASSLRLAELNEQFF	TGTGCCAGCAGTTTAAGACTAGCGGAGCTCAATGAGCAGTTCTTC
TRBV5-1	many	TRBD1	TRBJ2-1	CASSHGQGNEQFF	TGCGCCAGCAGCCATGGACAGGGCAATGAGCAGTTCTTC
TRBV19	.	TRBD1	TRBJ2-7	CASSIVPDRASYEQYF	TGTGCCAGTAGTATAGTTCCGGACAGGGCCTCCTACGAGCAGTACTTC
TRBV20-1	few	.	TRBJ2-5	CSARVTGHPETQYF	TGCAGTGCTAGAGTGACAGGACACCCAGAGACCCAGTACTTC
TRBV5-1	many	.	TRBJ2-7	CASSLAVGGSSYEQYF	TGCGCCAGCAGCTTGGCCGTTGGGGGTAGCTCCTACGAGCAGTACTTC
TRBV11-1	many	TRBD2	TRBJ2-7	CASSSTSGRVSEQYF	TGTGCCAGCAGCTCGACTAGCGGGAGGGTTTCCGAGCAGTACTTC